This is a list of T cell receptor beta chains from one sample in a study of CD8+ T cells in alopecia areata. Assay used: immunoSEQ multiplex PCR; TCRdb lists only in-frame clones, some missing. This table holds about 280,000 clones, nearly 60% found once. The sample was CD4+ T cells sorted from blood, taken at week 24, from a patient treated with tofacitinib. These receptors came from a human donor with alopecia areata. CDR3s include the opening cysteine and the closing phenylalanine or tryptophan. A D gene is named only where the DNA matches it firmly. Not every row has a clone size; where given, it reads once, few, many or a size class.

CDR3 length: 14
V gene: TRBV7-3
J gene: TRBJ2-1
D gene: NA
clone size: once
CDR3 protein: CASSSNGAYNEQFF
CDR3 DNA: TGTGCCAGCAGCTCAAACGGCGCCTACAATGAGCAGTTCTTC

CDR3 length: 16
V gene: TRBV10-3
J gene: TRBJ2-1
D gene: TRBD1
clone size: many
CDR3 protein: CAISQKPGQSVNEQFF
CDR3 DNA: TGTGCCATCAGTCAGAAGCCGGGACAGAGCGTCAATGAGCAGTTCTTC

CDR3 length: 14
V gene: TRBV18
J gene: TRBJ1-1
D gene: NA
clone size: NA
CDR3 protein: CASSPRRENTEAFF
CDR3 DNA: TGTGCCAGCTCACCACGAAGGGAGAACACTGAAGCTTTCTTT

CDR3 length: 13
V gene: TRBV30
J gene: TRBJ1-1
D gene: NA
clone size: NA
CDR3 protein: CAWSTSMNTEAFF
CDR3 DNA: TGTGCCTGGAGTACCTCGATGAACACTGAAGCTTTCTTT

CDR3 length: 13
V gene: TRBV5-6
J gene: TRBJ2-3
D gene: NA
clone size: NA
CDR3 protein: CASVETRGDTQYF
CDR3 DNA: TGTGCCAGCGTAGAGACACGGGGAGATACGCAGTATTTT

CDR3 length: 13
V gene: TRBV11-1
J gene: TRBJ2-2
D gene: NA
clone size: NA
CDR3 protein: CASSKQGPGELFF
CDR3 DNA: TGTGCCAGCAGCAAACAGGGTCCCGGGGAGCTGTTTTTT

CDR3 length: 17
V gene: TRBV18
J gene: TRBJ2-2
D gene: NA
clone size: NA
CDR3 protein: CASSPIGQPLVTGELFF
CDR3 DNA: TGTGCCAGCTCACCAATCGGACAGCCCCTTGTCACCGGGGAGCTGTTTTTT

CDR3 length: 16
V gene: TRBV7-2
J gene: TRBJ2-5
D gene: NA
clone size: NA
CDR3 protein: CASSLVVLAGQETQYF
CDR3 DNA: TGTGCCAGCAGCTTAGTGGTTCTAGCCGGACAAGAGACCCAGTACTTC

CDR3 length: 12
V gene: TRBV7-8
J gene: TRBJ2-2
D gene: NA
clone size: few
CDR3 protein: CASGGRTGELFF
CDR3 DNA: TGTGCCAGCGGGGGGCGCACCGGGGAGCTGTTTTTT

CDR3 length: 10
V gene: TRBV2
J gene: TRBJ1-2
D gene: NA
clone size: NA
CDR3 protein: CASSEAVYTF
CDR3 DNA: TGTGCCAGCAGTGAGGCTGTCTACACCTTC

CDR3 length: 13
V gene: TRBV29-1
J gene: TRBJ1-1
D gene: NA
clone size: once
CDR3 protein: CSVEVQLNTEAFF
CDR3 DNA: TGCAGCGTTGAAGTACAGCTGAACACTGAAGCTTTCTTT

CDR3 length: 16
V gene: TRBV7-2
J gene: TRBJ2-5
D gene: TRBD2
clone size: NA
CDR3 protein: CASSSWTSGYQETQYF
CDR3 DNA: TGTGCCAGCAGCTCATGGACTAGCGGATACCAAGAGACCCAGTACTTC

CDR3 length: 14
V gene: TRBV6-5
J gene: TRBJ2-6
D gene: TRBD2
clone size: NA
CDR3 protein: CACGRNSGANVLTF
CDR3 DNA: TGTGCCTGCGGGAGGAACTCTGGGGCCAACGTCCTGACTTTC

CDR3 length: 13
V gene: TRBV5-1
J gene: TRBJ2-7
D gene: NA
clone size: NA
CDR3 protein: CASSPGRDYEQYF
CDR3 DNA: TGCGCCAGCAGCCCGGGACGGGATTACGAGCAGTACTTC

CDR3 length: 11
V gene: TRBV20-1
J gene: TRBJ2-3
D gene: NA
clone size: few
CDR3 protein: CSPRGQDTQYF
CDR3 DNA: TGCAGTCCCAGAGGACAGGATACGCAGTATTTT

CDR3 length: 14
V gene: TRBV30
J gene: TRBJ1-1
D gene: TRBD1
clone size: NA
CDR3 protein: CAWSKTGGFTEAFF
CDR3 DNA: TGTGCCTGGAGTAAAACAGGGGGTTTCACTGAAGCTTTCTTT

CDR3 length: 14
V gene: TRBV23-1
J gene: TRBJ1-1
D gene: TRBD1
clone size: NA
CDR3 protein: CASSQGTGNTEAFF
CDR3 DNA: TGCGCCAGCAGTCAAGGGACAGGGAACACTGAAGCTTTCTTT

CDR3 length: 15
V gene: TRBV4-3
J gene: TRBJ1-6
D gene: NA
clone size: few
CDR3 protein: CASSQETGSVSPLHF
CDR3 DNA: TGCGCCAGCAGCCAAGAAACAGGGTCCGTTTCACCCCTCCACTTT

CDR3 length: 11
V gene: TRBV30
J gene: TRBJ2-1
D gene: NA
clone size: NA
CDR3 protein: CAWSSGGEQFF
CDR3 DNA: TGTGCCTGGAGTAGCGGTGGTGAGCAGTTCTTC

CDR3 length: 13
V gene: TRBV27
J gene: TRBJ2-3
D gene: NA
clone size: NA
CDR3 protein: CASSLRSTDTQYF
CDR3 DNA: TGTGCCAGCAGTTTGCGCAGCACAGATACGCAGTATTTT